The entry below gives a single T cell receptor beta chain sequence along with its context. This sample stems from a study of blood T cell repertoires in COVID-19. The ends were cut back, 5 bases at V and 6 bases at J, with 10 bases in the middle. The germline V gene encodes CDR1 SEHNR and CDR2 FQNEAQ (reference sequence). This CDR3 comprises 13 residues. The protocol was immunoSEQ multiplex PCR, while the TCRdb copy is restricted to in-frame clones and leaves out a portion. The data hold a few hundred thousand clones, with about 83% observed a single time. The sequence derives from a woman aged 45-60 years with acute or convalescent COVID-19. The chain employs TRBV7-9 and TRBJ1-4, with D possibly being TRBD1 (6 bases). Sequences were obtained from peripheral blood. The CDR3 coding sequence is TGTGCCAGCAGCCGGGACACCTATGAAAAACTGTTTTTT. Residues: CASSRDTYEKLFF.